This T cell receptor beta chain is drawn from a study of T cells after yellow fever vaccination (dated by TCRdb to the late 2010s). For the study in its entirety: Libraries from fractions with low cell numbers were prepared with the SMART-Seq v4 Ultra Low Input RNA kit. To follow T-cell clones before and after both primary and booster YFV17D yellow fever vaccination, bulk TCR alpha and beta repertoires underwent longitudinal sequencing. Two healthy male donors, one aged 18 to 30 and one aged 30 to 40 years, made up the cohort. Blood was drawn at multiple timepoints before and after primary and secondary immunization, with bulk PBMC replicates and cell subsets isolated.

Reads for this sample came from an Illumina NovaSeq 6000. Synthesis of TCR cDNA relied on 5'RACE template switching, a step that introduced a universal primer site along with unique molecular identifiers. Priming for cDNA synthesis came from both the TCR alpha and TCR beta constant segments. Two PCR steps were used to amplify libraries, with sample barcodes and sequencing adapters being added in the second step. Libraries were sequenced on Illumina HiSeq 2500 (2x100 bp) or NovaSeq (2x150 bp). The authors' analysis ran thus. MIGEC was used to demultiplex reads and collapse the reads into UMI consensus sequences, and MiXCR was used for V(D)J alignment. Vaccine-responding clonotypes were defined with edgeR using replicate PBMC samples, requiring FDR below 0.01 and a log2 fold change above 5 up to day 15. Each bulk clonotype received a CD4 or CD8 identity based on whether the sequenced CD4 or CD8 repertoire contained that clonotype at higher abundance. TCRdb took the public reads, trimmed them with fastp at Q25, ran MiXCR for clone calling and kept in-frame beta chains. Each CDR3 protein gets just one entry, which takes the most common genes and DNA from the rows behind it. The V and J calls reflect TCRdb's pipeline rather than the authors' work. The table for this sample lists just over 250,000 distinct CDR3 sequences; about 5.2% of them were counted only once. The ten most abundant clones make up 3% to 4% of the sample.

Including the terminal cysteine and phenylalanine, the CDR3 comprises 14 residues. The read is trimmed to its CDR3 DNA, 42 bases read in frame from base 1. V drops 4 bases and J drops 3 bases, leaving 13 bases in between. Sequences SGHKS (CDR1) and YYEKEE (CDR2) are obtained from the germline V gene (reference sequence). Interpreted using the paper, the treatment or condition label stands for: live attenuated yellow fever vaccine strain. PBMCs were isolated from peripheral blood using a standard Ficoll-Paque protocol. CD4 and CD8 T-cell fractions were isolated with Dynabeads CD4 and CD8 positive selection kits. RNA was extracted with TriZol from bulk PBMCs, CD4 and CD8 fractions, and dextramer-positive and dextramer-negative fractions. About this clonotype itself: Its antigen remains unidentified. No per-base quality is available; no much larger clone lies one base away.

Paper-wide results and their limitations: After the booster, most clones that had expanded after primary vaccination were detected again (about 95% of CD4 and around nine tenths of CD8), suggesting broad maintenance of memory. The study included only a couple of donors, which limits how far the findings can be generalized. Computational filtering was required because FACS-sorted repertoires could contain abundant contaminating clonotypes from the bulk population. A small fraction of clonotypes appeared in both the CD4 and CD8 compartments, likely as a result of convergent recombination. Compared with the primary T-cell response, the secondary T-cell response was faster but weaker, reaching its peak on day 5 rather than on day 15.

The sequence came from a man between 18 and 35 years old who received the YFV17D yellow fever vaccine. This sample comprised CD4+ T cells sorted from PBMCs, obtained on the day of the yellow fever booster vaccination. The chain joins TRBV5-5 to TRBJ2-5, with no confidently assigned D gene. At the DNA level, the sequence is TGTGCCAGCAGCCTAAGTCCCACCGAAGAGACCCAGTACTTC. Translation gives CASSLSPTEETQYF.